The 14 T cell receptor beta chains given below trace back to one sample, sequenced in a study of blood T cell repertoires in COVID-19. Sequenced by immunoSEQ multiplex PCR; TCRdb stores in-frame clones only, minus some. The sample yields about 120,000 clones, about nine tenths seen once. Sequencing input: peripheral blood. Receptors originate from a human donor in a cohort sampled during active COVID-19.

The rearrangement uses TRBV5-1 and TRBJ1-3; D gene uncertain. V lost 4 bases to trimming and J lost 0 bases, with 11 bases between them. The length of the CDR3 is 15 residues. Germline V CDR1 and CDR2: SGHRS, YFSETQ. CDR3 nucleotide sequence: TGCGCCAGCAGCCCCTCCGTCGGCTCTGGAAACACCATATATTTT. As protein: CASSPSVGSGNTIYF.

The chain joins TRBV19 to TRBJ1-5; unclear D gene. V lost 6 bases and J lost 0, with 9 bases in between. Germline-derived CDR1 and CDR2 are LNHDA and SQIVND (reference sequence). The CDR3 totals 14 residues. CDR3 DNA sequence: TGTGCCAGTAGGGAGCAGATTAGCAATCAGCCCCAGCATTTT. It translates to CASREQISNQPQHF. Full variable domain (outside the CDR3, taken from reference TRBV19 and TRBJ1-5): DGGITQSPKYLFRKEGQNVTLSCEQNLNHDAMYWYRQDPGQGLRLIYYSQIVNDFQKGDIAEGYSVSREKKESFPLTVTSAQKNPTAFYLCASREQISNQPQHFGDGTRLSIL.

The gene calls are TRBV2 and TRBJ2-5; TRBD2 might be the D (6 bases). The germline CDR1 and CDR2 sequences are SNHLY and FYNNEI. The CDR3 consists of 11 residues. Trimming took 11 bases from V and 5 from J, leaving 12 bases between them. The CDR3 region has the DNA TGTGCCCGAGGAGGGGAGGAGACCCAGTACTTC. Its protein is CARGGEETQYF.

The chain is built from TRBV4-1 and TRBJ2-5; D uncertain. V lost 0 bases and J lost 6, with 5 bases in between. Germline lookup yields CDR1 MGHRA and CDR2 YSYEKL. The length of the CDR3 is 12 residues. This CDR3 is CASSQEQKTQYF. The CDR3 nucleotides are TGCGCCAGCAGCCAAGAGCAGAAGACCCAGTACTTC.

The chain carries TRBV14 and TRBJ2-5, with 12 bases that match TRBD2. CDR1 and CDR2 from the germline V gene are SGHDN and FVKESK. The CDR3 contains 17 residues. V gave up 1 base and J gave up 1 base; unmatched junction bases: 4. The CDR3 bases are TGTGCCAGCAGCCAAGGTGCACTAGCGGGGGGCCAAGAGACCCAGTACTTC. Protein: CASSQGALAGGQETQYF.

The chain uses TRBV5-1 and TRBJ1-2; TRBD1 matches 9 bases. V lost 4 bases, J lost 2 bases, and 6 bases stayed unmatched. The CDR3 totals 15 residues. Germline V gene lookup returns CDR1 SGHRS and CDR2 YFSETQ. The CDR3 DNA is TGCGCCAGCAGCCTGTCCGGGACAGGGAACTATGGCTACACCTTC. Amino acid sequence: CASSLSGTGNYGYTF. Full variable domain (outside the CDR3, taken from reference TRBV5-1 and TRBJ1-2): KAGVTQTPRYLIKTRGQQVTLSCSPISGHRSVSWYQQTPGQGLQFLFEYFSETQRNKGNFPGRFSGRQFSNSRSEMNVSTLELGDSALYLCASSLSGTGNYGYTFGSGTRLTVV.

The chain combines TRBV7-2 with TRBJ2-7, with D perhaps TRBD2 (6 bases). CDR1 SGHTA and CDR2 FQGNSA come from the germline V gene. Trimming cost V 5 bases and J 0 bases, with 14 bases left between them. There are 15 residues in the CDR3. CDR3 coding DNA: TGTGCCAGCAGCCCCGGGACTCCCAGCTCCTACGAGCAGTACTTC. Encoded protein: CASSPGTPSSYEQYF.

For the CDR3, the DNA is TGTGCCAGCAGTAGACTTAGCTCAGATACGCAGTATTTT. Protein product: CASSRLSSDTQYF. The rearrangement uses TRBV27 and TRBJ2-3; D gene uncertain. The CDR3 loop spans 13 amino acids. V lost 5 bases to trimming and J lost 4 bases, with 10 bases between them. In germline, CDR1 is MNHEY, CDR2 SMNVEV (reference sequence).

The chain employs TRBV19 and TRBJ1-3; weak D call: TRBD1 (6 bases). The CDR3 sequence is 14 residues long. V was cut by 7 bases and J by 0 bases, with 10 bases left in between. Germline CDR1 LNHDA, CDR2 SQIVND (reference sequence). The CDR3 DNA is TGTGCCAGTATGAGGGGGAACTCTGGAAACACCATATATTTT. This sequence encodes CASMRGNSGNTIYF. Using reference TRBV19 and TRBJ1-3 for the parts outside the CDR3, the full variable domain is DGGITQSPKYLFRKEGQNVTLSCEQNLNHDAMYWYRQDPGQGLRLIYYSQIVNDFQKGDIAEGYSVSREKKESFPLTVTSAQKNPTAFYLCASMRGNSGNTIYFGEGSWLTVV.

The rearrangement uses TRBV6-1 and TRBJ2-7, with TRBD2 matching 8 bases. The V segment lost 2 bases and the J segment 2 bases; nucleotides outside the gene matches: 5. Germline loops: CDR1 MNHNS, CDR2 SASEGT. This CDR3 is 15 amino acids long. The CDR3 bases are TGTGCCAGCAGTGAATTAGCGGGAAGGGCCTACGAGCAGTACTTC. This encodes CASSELAGRAYEQYF.

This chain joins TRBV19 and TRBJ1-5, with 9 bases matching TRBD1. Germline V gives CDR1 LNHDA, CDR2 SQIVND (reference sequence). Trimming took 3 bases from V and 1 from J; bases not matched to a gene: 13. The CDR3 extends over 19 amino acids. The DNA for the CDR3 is TGTGCCAGTAGTATCGGCGGGACAGGGTTGGGCAAAAGCAATCAGCCCCAGCATTTT. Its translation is CASSIGGTGLGKSNQPQHF.

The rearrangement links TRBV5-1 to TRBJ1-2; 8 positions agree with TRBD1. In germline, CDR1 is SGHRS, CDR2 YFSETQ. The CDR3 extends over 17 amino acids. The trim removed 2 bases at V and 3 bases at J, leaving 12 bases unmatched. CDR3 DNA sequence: TGCGCCAGCAGCTTCTCGTACCAGGGGGCTTCGGACTATGGCTACACCTTC. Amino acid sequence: CASSFSYQGASDYGYTF.

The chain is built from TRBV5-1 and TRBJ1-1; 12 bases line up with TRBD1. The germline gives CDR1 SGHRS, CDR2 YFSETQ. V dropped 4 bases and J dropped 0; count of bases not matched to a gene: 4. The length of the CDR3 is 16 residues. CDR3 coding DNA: TGCGCCAGCAGCAAGGGACAGGGGGCAATGAACACTGAAGCTTTCTTT. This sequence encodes CASSKGQGAMNTEAFF.

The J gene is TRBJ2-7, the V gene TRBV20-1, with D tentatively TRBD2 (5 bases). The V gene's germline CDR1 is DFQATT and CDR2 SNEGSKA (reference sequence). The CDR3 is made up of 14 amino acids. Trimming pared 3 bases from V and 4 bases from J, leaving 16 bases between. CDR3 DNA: TGCAGTGCTAGTGGTGAGTTTGGAGGATACGAGCAGTACTTC. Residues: CSASGEFGGYEQYF.